The rows below give T cell receptor beta chains drawn from one sample of a study of cytomegalovirus exposure and HLA in healthy donors. Here immunoSEQ multiplex PCR was the method, and the copy in TCRdb shows in-frame clones only, minus some. The profile shows roughly 100,000 clones, roughly 75% of them singletons. Sample: PBMCs. The receptors originated from a man aged 35 to 55 in good health and CMV-seronegative. The CDR3 runs from the conserved cysteine through the conserved F or W. D genes are given only for firm matches. Clone size is shown for a subset of rows, as once, few, many or a class of expanded clone.

TRBD1	TRBV4-1	TRBJ1-3	-	CASSQPGQGNTIYF	TGCGCCAGCAGCCAACCGGGACAGGGAAACACCATATATTTT
-	TRBV4-1	TRBJ2-1	few	CASRRRGPQDEQFF	TGCGCCAGCAGGAGGCGGGGGCCCCAGGATGAGCAGTTCTTC
TRBD1	TRBV9	TRBJ2-2	-	CASSVRGLPGAGELFF	TGTGCCAGCAGCGTAAGGGGGCTCCCGGGCGCCGGGGAGCTGTTTTTT
-	TRBV7-2	TRBJ2-4	few	CASSGHTRDLAKNIQYF	TGTGCCAGCAGCGGTCATACTAGGGATCTAGCCAAAAACATTCAGTACTTC
TRBD2	TRBV4-2	TRBJ2-2	-	CASSPRLAGVLDTGELFF	TGTGCCAGCAGCCCCCGACTAGCGGGGGTTTTAGACACCGGGGAGCTGTTTTTT
-	TRBV5-1	TRBJ2-7	-	CASSLGAGDGSYEQYF	TGCGCCAGCAGCCTGGGAGCAGGGGACGGCTCCTACGAGCAGTACTTC
-	TRBV7-8	TRBJ1-5	-	CASSSAGHSNQPQHF	TGTGCCAGCAGCTCAGCGGGACACAGCAATCAGCCCCAGCATTTT
-	TRBV18	TRBJ1-1	-	CASSPQGGGRFEAFF	TGTGCCAGCTCACCCCAGGGAGGGGGGCGTTTTGAAGCTTTCTTT
TRBD2	TRBV5-6	TRBJ2-3	few	CASRTSGGRGTQYF	TGTGCCAGCAGAACTAGCGGGGGGCGTGGTACGCAGTATTTT
-	TRBV7-9	TRBJ1-3	-	CASSQTYSGNTIYF	TGTGCCAGCAGTCAAACTTACTCTGGAAACACCATATATTTT